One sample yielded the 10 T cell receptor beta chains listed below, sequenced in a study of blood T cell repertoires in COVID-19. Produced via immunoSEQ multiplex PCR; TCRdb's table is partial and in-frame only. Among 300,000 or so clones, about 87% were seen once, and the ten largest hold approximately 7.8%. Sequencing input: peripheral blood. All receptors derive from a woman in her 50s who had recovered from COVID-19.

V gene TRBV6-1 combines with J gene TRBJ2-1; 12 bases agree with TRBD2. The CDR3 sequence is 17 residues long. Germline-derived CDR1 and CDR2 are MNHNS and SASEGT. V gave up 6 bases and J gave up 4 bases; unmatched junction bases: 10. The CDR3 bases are TGTGCCAGCAGGGAAACAGGGCTAGCGGGAGGGTACAATGAGCAGTTCTTC. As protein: CASRETGLAGGYNEQFF.

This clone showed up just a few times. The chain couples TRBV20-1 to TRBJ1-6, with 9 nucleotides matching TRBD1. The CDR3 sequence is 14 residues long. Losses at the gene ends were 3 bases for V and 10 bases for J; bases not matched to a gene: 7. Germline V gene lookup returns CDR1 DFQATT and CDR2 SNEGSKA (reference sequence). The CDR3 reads CSASWDRVGSPLHF. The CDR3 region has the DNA TGCAGTGCTAGTTGGGACAGGGTAGGGTCACCCCTCCACTTT.

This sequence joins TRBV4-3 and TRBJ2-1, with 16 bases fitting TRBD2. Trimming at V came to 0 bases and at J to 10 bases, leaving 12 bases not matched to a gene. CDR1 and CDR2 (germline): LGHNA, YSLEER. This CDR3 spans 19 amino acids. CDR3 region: CASSQDGGLAGGGEEEQFF. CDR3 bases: TGCGCCAGCAGCCAAGATGGGGGACTAGCGGGGGGGGGTGAGGAGGAGCAGTTCTTC.

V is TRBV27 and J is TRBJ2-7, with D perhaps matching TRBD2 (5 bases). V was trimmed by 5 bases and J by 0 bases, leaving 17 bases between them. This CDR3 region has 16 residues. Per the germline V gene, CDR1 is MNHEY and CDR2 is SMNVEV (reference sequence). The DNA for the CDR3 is TGTGCCAGCAGTGGCCGGTTCGGTGGGAGCTCCTACGAGCAGTACTTC. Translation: CASSGRFGGSSYEQYF.

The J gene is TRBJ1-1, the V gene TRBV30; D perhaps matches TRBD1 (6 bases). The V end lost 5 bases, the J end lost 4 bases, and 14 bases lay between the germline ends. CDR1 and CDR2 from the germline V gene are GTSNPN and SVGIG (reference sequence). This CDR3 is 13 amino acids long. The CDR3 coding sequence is TGTGCCTGGGTACAGGGTCGGGGCACTGAAGCTTTCTTT. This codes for CAWVQGRGTEAFF.

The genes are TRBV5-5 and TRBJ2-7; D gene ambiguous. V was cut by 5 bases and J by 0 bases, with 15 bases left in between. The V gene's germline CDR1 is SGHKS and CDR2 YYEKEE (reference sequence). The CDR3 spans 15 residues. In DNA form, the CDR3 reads TGTGCCAGCAGGCGAAGCGACGCCCTCTCCTACGAGCAGTACTTC. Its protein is CASRRSDALSYEQYF.

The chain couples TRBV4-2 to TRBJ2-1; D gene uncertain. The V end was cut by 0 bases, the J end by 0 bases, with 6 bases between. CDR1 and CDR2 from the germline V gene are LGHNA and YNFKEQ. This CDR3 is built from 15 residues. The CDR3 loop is CASSQDLSSYNEQFF. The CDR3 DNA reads TGTGCCAGCAGCCAAGATCTGTCCTCCTACAATGAGCAGTTCTTC.

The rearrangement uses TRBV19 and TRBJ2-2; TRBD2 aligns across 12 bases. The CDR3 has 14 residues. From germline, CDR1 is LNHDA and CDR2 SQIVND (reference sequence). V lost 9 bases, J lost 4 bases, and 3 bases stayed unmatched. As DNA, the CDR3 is TGTGCCAGCTCTAGCGGGGGGGCCACCGGGGAGCTGTTTTTT. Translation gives CASSSGGATGELFF. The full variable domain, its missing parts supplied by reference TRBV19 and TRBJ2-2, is DGGITQSPKYLFRKEGQNVTLSCEQNLNHDAMYWYRQDPGQGLRLIYYSQIVNDFQKGDIAEGYSVSREKKESFPLTVTSAQKNPTAFYLCASSSGGATGELFFGEGSRLTVL.

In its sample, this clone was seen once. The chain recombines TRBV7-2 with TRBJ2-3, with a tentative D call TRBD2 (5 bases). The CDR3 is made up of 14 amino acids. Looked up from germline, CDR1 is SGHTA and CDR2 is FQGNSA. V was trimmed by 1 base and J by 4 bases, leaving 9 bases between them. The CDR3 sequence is CASSLGGLADTQYF. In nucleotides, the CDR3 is TGTGCCAGCAGCTTAGGAGGGCTTGCAGATACGCAGTATTTT.

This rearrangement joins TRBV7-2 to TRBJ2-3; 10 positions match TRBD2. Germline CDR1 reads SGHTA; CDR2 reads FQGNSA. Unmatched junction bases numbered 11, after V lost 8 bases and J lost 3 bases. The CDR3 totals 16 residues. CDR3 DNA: TGTGCCAGCGCCAAGCTAGCGGGAGACTGGACAGATACGCAGTATTTT. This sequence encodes CASAKLAGDWTDTQYF. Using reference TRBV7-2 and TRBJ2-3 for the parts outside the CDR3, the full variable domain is GAGVSQSPSNKVTEKGKDVELRCDPISGHTALYWYRQSLGQGLEFLIYFQGNSAPDKSGLPSDRFSAERTGGSVSTLTIQRTQQEDSAVYLCASAKLAGDWTDTQYFGPGTRLTVL.